One and the same sample provided the 2 T cell receptor beta chains below, sequenced in a study of blood T cell repertoires in COVID-19. Method: immunoSEQ multiplex PCR; TCRdb's copy keeps in-frame clones and lacks some. This table holds 95,000 to 150,000 clones, roughly 75% found once. The sample was peripheral blood. All receptors derive from a man aged 55 to 70 with active or convalescent COVID-19.

The rearrangement links TRBV7-9 to TRBJ2-1, with TRBD2 matching over 14 bases. From germline, CDR1 is SEHNR and CDR2 FQNEAQ (reference sequence). CDR3 length: 16 amino acids. V shed 7 bases, J shed 1 base, and the junction held 3 bases outside the gene matches. The CDR3 here is CASTGTSGGSYNEQFF. Written as DNA, the CDR3 is TGTGCCAGCACCGGGACTAGCGGGGGTTCCTACAATGAGCAGTTCTTC.

V and J are TRBV30 and TRBJ1-2; 8 bases are shared with TRBD1. The germline gives CDR1 GTSNPN, CDR2 SVGIG (reference sequence). The V and J ends lost 3 bases and 8 bases, in that order; junction bases with no gene match: 20. This CDR3 comprises 17 residues. CDR3 coding DNA: TGTGCCTGGAGCAAGTCACTTTTCTCAGGGGGCGGGCACGGCTACACCTTC. Translation: CAWSKSLFSGGGHGYTF.